This is a list of T cell receptor beta chains from one sample in a study of CD4 T cells in relation to SARS-CoV-2 and coronaviruses. TCRdb's table, derived via immunoSEQ multiplex PCR, lists solely in-frame clones and lacks some. The sample has about 30,000 clones, approximately 80% seen once. For these TCRs, the target antigens are not known. The specimen was CD4+ T cells from PBMCs, cultured in vitro. Receptors originate from a human donor in good health. CDR3s include the opening cysteine and the closing phenylalanine or tryptophan. Fields, in order: J gene, V gene, D gene, clone size, CDR3 protein, CDR3 DNA. The D gene is left open where the match is weak. The size entry is marked missing in some rows and otherwise reads once, few, many or a size class.

>TRBJ1-2|TRBV18|.|few
CASSLTATNYGYTF
TGTGCCAGCTCACTTACAGCAACTAACTATGGCTACACCTTC
>TRBJ1-1|TRBV19|.|few
CASSIVDGPEAFF
TGTGCCAGTAGTATAGTGGACGGTCCTGAAGCTTTCTTT
>TRBJ1-5|TRBV5-1|.|.
CASSLGGDQPQHF
TGCGCCAGCAGCTTAGGGGGTGATCAGCCCCAGCATTTT
>TRBJ1-6|TRBV9|.|.
CASSVAGDPYSPLHF
TGTGCCAGCAGCGTAGCGGGGGACCCCTATTCACCCCTCCACTTT
>TRBJ1-2|TRBV7-9|.|few
CASSLEGGGYGYTF
TGTGCCAGCAGCTTAGAGGGGGGCGGCTATGGCTACACCTTC
>TRBJ1-2|TRBV10-3|.|few
CAINTQVYGYTF
TGTGCCATCAACACCCAAGTCTATGGCTACACCTTC
>TRBJ1-2|TRBV4-3|.|.
CASSQGVGYGYTF
TGCGCCAGCAGCCAAGGAGTGGGCTATGGCTACACCTTC
>TRBJ2-5|TRBV29-1|TRBD2|.
CSAGTSGGGTQYF
TGCAGCGCAGGGACTAGCGGGGGAGGGACCCAGTACTTC
>TRBJ1-2|TRBV5-1|.|.
CASSLETVTNYGYTF
TGCGCCAGCAGCTTGGAGACTGTGACTAACTATGGCTACACCTTC
>TRBJ2-2|TRBV19|.|.
CASKPGLGTGELFF
TGTGCCAGTAAGCCGGGCCTAGGAACCGGGGAGCTGTTTTTT
>TRBJ2-1|TRBV25-1|.|.
CASSLESYNEQFF
TGTGCCAGCAGTCTCGAGTCCTACAATGAGCAGTTCTTC
>TRBJ1-1|TRBV29-1|.|.
CSAPGQVNTEAFF
TGCAGCGCCCCCGGGCAGGTGAACACTGAAGCTTTCTTT
>TRBJ1-1|TRBV4-1|.|few
CASSYRGSTEAFF
TGCGCCAGCAGCTACCGTGGGAGCACTGAAGCTTTCTTT
>TRBJ2-2|TRBV7-3|.|.
CASSLGGRGTGELFF
TGTGCCAGCAGCTTAGGGGGGCGCGGCACCGGGGAGCTGTTTTTT
>TRBJ2-5|TRBV2|TRBD2|.
CASKGLAGGLETQYF
TGTGCCAGCAAGGGACTAGCGGGGGGGCTTGAGACCCAGTACTTC
>TRBJ1-2|TRBV2|TRBD1|.
CASSRQGADYGYTF
TGTGCCAGCAGCAGGCAGGGGGCTGATTATGGCTACACCTTC
>TRBJ1-2|TRBV2|TRBD1|.
CASSRTGANYGYTF
TGTGCCAGCAGTAGGACAGGGGCTAACTATGGCTACACCTTC
>TRBJ1-1|TRBV7-9|.|.
CASSWGAQSEAFF
TGTGCCAGCAGCTGGGGGGCCCAGAGTGAAGCTTTCTTT
>TRBJ2-4|TRBV19|TRBD1|.
CASSKTGEHIQYF
TGTGCCAGTAGCAAGACAGGGGAACACATTCAGTACTTC
>TRBJ1-5|TRBV12-3/TRBV12-4|.|.
CASGGTTNQPQHF
TGTGCCAGCGGTGGGACTACAAATCAGCCCCAGCATTTT
>TRBJ1-2|TRBV3-1/TRBV3-2|.|few
CASSQTNYGYTF
TGTGCCAGCAGCCAGACGAACTATGGCTACACCTTC
>TRBJ1-5|TRBV18|.|.
CASSPAQGASNQPQHF
TGTGCCAGCTCACCAGCACAGGGAGCTAGCAATCAGCCCCAGCATTTT
>TRBJ2-5|TRBV12-5|.|.
CASAWGGSQETQYF
TGTGCTAGTGCCTGGGGCGGCTCCCAAGAGACCCAGTACTTC
>TRBJ1-2|TRBV19|.|.
CASYGGARGTNYTF
TGTGCCAGTTACGGGGGAGCGAGGGGGACCAACTACACCTTC
>TRBJ2-3|TRBV10-3|.|once
CAISITDTQYF
TGTGCCATCAGTATCACAGATACGCAGTATTTT
>TRBJ1-2|TRBV5-1|TRBD1|.
CASSGTGGLLGYTF
TGCGCCAGCAGCGGGACAGGCGGGCTTTTGGGCTACACCTTC
>TRBJ2-5|TRBV25-1|TRBD2|.
CASSLGAGGPKETQYF
TGTGCCAGCAGTCTCGGAGCGGGAGGGCCGAAAGAGACCCAGTACTTC
>TRBJ1-2|TRBV19|.|.
CASSIVRVQSNYGYTF
TGTGCCAGTAGTATCGTCAGGGTCCAATCTAACTATGGCTACACCTTC
>TRBJ2-5|TRBV2|.|.
CASRPDQETQYF
TGTGCCAGCAGGCCAGACCAAGAGACCCAGTACTTC
>TRBJ2-5|TRBV29-1|.|.
CSVEDGGRETQYF
TGCAGCGTTGAAGATGGGGGGCGGGAGACCCAGTACTTC
>TRBJ2-1|TRBV5-1|TRBD2|once
CASSARGLAGVNEQFF
TGCGCCAGCAGCGCCCGTGGACTAGCGGGAGTTAATGAGCAGTTCTTC
>TRBJ1-4|TRBV10-3|TRBD1|.
CAISENRGSEKLFF
TGTGCCATCAGTGAAAACAGGGGGAGCGAAAAACTGTTTTTT
>TRBJ1-2|TRBV11-2|.|.
CASSLEVNYGYTF
TGTGCCAGCAGCTTAGAAGTTAACTATGGCTACACCTTC
>TRBJ1-1|TRBV11-3|.|.
CASSLTENTEAFF
TGTGCCAGCAGCTTGACCGAGAACACTGAAGCTTTCTTT